The TCR beta chain described here comes from a study of blood T cell repertoires in COVID-19. The overall study: Specimens from acute and convalescent COVID-19 originated in the United States, Italy and Spain. Sample material is recorded as cDNA or gDNA derived from T cells, B-cell-depleted T cells, or PBMCs.

Original processing methods: For nucleated cells, counts were estimated from reference gene primer amplification. Measured with immunoSEQ multiplex PCR; TCRdb has only the in-frame clones, and not every one. V and J calls and clone size are given by that table; D and trimming were obtained from the DNA. The sample holds about 50,000 clones; 90% are singletons and the top ten take 3% to 4%. The CDR3 spans 13 residues. The V gene lost 10 bases and the J gene lost 0 bases, with 12 bases spanning the gap. CDR1 MNHEY and CDR2 SVGAGI come from the germline V gene. Sequenced: peripheral blood. The chain recombines TRBV6-5 with TRBJ2-5; no clear D gene. The clonotype comes from a human donor in a cohort sampled during active COVID-19. In DNA, the CDR3 is TGTGCCACTCTAAATAGTTACCAAGAGACCCAGTACTTC. Amino acid sequence: CATLNSYQETQYF.